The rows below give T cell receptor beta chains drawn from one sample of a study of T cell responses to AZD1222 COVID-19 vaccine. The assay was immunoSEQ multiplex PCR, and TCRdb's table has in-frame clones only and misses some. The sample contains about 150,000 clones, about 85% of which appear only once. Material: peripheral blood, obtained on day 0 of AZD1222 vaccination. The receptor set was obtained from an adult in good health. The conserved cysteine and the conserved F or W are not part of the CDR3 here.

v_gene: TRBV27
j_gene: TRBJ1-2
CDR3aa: ASSFPGADGYT

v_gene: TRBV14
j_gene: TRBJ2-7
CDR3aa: ASSQYANYEQY

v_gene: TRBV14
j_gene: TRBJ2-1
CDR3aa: ASSQASVYNEQF

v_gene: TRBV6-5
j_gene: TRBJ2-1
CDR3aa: ASRRTSGTDEQF

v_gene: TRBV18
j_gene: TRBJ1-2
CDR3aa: ASSSQGGYGYT

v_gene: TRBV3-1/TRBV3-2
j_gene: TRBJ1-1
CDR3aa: ASSHNRDTEAF

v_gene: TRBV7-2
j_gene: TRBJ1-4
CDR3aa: ASSLERGQKLF

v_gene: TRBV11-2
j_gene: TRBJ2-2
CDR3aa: ASSFPTAGGFGELF

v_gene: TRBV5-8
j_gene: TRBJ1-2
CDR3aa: ASSPLRGQVLGYGYT

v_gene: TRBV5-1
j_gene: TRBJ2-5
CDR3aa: ASTQGAMYQETQY

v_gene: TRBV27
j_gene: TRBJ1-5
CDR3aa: AAPPPKTGQPQH

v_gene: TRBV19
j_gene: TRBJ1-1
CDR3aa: ASSMRDREAF

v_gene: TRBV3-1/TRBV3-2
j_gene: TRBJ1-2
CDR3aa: ASSQRTGGYT

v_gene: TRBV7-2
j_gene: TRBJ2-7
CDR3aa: ASSLGLARYEQY